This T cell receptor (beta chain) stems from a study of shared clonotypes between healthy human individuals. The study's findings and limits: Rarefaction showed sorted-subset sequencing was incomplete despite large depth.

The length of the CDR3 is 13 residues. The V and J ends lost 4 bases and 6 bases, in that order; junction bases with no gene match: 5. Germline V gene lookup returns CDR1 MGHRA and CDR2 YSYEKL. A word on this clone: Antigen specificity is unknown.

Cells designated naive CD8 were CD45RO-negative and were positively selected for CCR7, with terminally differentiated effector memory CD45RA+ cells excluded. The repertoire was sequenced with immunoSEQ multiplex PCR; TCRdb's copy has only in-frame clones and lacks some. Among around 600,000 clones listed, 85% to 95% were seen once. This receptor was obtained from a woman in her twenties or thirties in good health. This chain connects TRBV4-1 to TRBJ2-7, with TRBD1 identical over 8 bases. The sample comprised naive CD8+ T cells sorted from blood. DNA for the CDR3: TGCGCCAGCAGCCCCAGACAGGGGATCGAGCAGTACTTC. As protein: CASSPRQGIEQYF.